A single TCR beta chain is shown here with its context. In the original processing: Amplified reference gene primers provided the basis for estimating nucleated cell counts. Repertoires were generated with immunoSEQ multiplex PCR, while TCRdb's copy carries only in-frame clones and drops some. The V and J calls and clone size were taken over from that table, and D and trimming were inferred from the DNA. The table lists under 250,000 clones, around 90% of them singletons. Losses at the gene ends were 3 bases for V and 5 bases for J; bases not matched to a gene: 17. CDR1 is MDHEN and CDR2 is SYDVKM in the germline V gene. The CDR3 sequence is 18 residues long. This sample was included in a study of blood T cell repertoires in COVID-19.

The gene calls are TRBV28 and TRBJ1-2, with TRBD1 matching 8 bases. Material for sequencing was peripheral blood. The TCR originated in a man aged 30-40 years with acute or convalescent COVID-19. This CDR3 reads CASSLEYRRTGGRYGYTF. CDR3 DNA sequence: TGTGCCAGCAGTTTGGAATACCGACGAACAGGGGGGAGGTATGGCTACACCTTC.